These 10 T cell receptor beta chains were sequenced from one sample in a study of T cells in Graves' hyperthyroidism and ophthalmopathy. The TCR beta CDR3 regions underwent amplification using RNA transcripts as the source. First-round RT-PCR with HTBI primers amplified the TCR CDR3 region. TCRdb re-derived calls from the multiplex PCR reads in MiXCR, one entry per CDR3 protein. The sample carries around 100,000 distinct CDR3 sequences, about 50% recorded once. The sample taken for sequencing was blood. The receptors shown here come from a man aged 35-49 years with Graves' hyperthyroidism.

This clonotype was seen only once. One junction end disagrees with the germline gene, perhaps due to a read error. The chain employs TRBV7-8 and TRBJ1-4; no clear D gene. The CDR3 spans 15 residues. Germline values: CDR1 SGHVS, CDR2 FQNEAQ. The CDR3 spells CASNSRHTLGEKLLF. CDR3 DNA: TGTGCCAGCAACTCCCGACACACCCTCGGGGAAAAACTGCTTTTT. The full variable domain, rest sourced from reference TRBV7-8 and TRBJ1-4, is GAGVSQSPRYKVAKRGQDVALRCDPISGHVSLFWYQQALGQGPEFLTYFQNEAQLDKSGLPSDRFFAERPEGSVSTLKIQRTQQEDSAVYLCASNSRHTLGEKLLFGSGTQLSVL.

This clonotype was found many times. The CDR3 region has the DNA TGCGCCAGCAGCAGGACAGGTAACACAGATACGCAGTATTTT. It encodes CASSRTGNTDTQYF. The chain uses TRBV5-1 and TRBJ2-3; 7 bases fit TRBD1. The J segment lost 2 bases and the V segment lost 4 bases, leaving 4 bases of the junction unmatched. This CDR3 is built from 14 residues. Germline CDR1 and CDR2: SGHRS and YFSETQ.

For this clonotype: A read error may account for a junction end that differs from germline. The chain has TRBV7-6 and TRBJ2-2; 8 nucleotides line up with TRBD1. Germline lookup yields CDR1 SGHVS and CDR2 FNYEAQ. This CDR3 has 16 amino acids. CDR3 in DNA: TGTGCCGGCAGCCCTCGTGACAGGGGTCGTACCGGGGAGCTGTTTTTT. Translating it yields CAGSPRDRGRTGELFF.

This clonotype was found once. The conserved phenylalanine or tryptophan is not found at the CDR3 terminus, so this likely reflects a read error. The limits of the CDR3 on the DNA are not certain, so only TCRdb's listed CDR3 is given. V and J are TRBV7-3 and TRBJ1-3. Germline CDR1 SGHTA, CDR2 FQGTGA. The CDR3 length is 8 residues, termini included. CDR3 sequence reads: CASSFLNT.

On this clonotype: Since a much larger clone is just one base distant, this may be a read error. As the CDR3 is not closed by the conserved phenylalanine or tryptophan, this likely results from a read error. The chain links TRBV12-3 or TRBV12-4 to TRBJ1-3; the D is unclear. The ends were cut back, 0 bases at V and 5 bases at J, with 8 bases in the middle. This CDR3 is 14 amino acids long. CDR3 in DNA: TGTGCCAGCAGTTTAGCCAACCGACGAAACACCATATATGTT. Translating it yields CASSLANRRNTIYV.

This chain links TRBV29-1 with TRBJ2-1; TRBD2 matches at 10 bases. V lost 4 bases, J lost 4 bases, and 1 base stayed unmatched. The CDR3 covers 13 residues. Germline CDR1 is SQVTM and CDR2 is ANQGSEA. The chain's CDR3 is CSVGTSGYNEQFF. The DNA of the CDR3 is TGCAGCGTTGGGACTAGCGGTTACAATGAGCAGTTCTTC.

Comments on this clonotype: This CDR3 fails to terminate in the conserved phenylalanine or tryptophan, so it likely reflects a read error. Because the CDR3's place on the DNA is in doubt, the DNA is left out and the CDR3 is given as listed by TCRdb. This chain joins TRBV6-1 and TRBJ2-1; TRBD2 is the table's D call, not checked against the DNA. The CDR3 numbers 12 amino acids, ends counted. From germline, CDR1 is MNHNS and CDR2 SASEGT. The CDR3 sequence: CASTSVPGLAGV.

This clonotype is a singleton in its sample. The gene calls are TRBV2 and TRBJ1-1, with D unresolved. The length of the CDR3 is 12 residues. Trimming stripped 4 bases from V and 1 base from J, with 4 bases between. Germline V gene sequence: CDR1 SNHLY, CDR2 FYNNEI. CDR3 amino acids: CASSVGNTEAFF. As DNA, the CDR3 is TGTGCCAGCAGTGTTGGGAACACTGAAGCTTTCTTT.

This clonotype was counted ten times or more. V gene TRBV7-2 combines with J gene TRBJ1-5, with TRBD1 as a possible D gene (6 bases). Germline V gene data show CDR1 as SGHTA and CDR2 as FQGNSA. Trimming took off 2 bases at V and 2 bases at J, with 10 bases between the two ends. CDR3 length equals 15 residues. CDR3 sequence (DNA): TGTGCCAGCAGCTTAAAGGGGGGAGGCAATCAGCCCCAGCATTTT. Protein product: CASSLKGGGNQPQHF.

The chain has TRBV7-8 and TRBJ2-5, with 7 bases lining up with TRBD1. Unmatched junction bases numbered 4, after V lost 5 bases and J lost 4 bases. The CDR3 loop spans 13 amino acids. CDR1 is SGHVS, CDR2 FQNEAQ, per germline. The CDR3 nucleotides are TGTGCCAGCAGCCCAGGGACAGTAGAGACCCAGTACTTC. It codes for CASSPGTVETQYF.